This TCR beta chain was obtained from a study of PD-L1 blockade in urothelial cancer (TCRdb year 2017). In the study overall: Therapy was started in the mid-2010s for all patients, and atezolizumab 1,200 mg was administered intravenously every 3 weeks. An exploratory multi-omic analysis was conducted of the somatic, immune and clinical correlates of response to PD-L1 blockade with atezolizumab in urothelial cancer. Durable clinical benefit was defined as progression-free survival longer than 6 months, and TCR features were also tested against progression-free and overall survival. Patients had an ECOG performance status of 0 or 1 and had received between 0 and 3 prior chemotherapy regimens. Several patients achieved durable clinical benefit and 20 did not. In the same patients, whole exome sequencing and RNA sequencing of pretreatment tumors were performed in addition to TCR sequencing. Blood samples were analyzed at two time points: 3 weeks after treatment start (second dose) and 6 weeks after treatment start. About 90% of the roughly 30 patients were males with bladder-origin urothelial cancer, and about 65% of the roughly 30 reported a prior smoking history. Pretreatment blood TCR-seq was available for nearly 30 patients, at least one posttreatment blood collection was obtained for 25 or so patients, and tumor TCR-seq was available for 25 or so patients. A median of about 140,000 T cells and fewer than 85,000 unique TCRs was obtained from blood samples, and a median clonality of around 0.08 was observed. Pretreatment tumor samples, along with matched peripheral blood collected serially before and after atezolizumab treatment, underwent TCR sequencing.

The germline V gene sets CDR1 to SGHRS and CDR2 to YFSETQ. CDR3 length: 12 amino acids, cysteine to phenylalanine. CDR3 DNA is the only sequence kept; it has 36 bases, read in frame from the first base. Relative to germline, V is 2 bases shorter and J is 1 base shorter, with 3 bases between their ends. Each PCR received spiked-in synthetic TCR analog templates so that absolute template abundance could be estimated from read counts. Using the immunoSEQ assay, TCRbeta CDR3 regions were amplified from genomic DNA with bias-controlled V and J gene primers. Rearranged TCRbeta segments were sequenced at approximately 20X coverage. The published analysis was carried out like this. Clustering was used to correct sequencing errors, and CDR3s were annotated against IMGT so that V, D and J genes could be assigned. Only productive TCRbeta rearrangements were used in downstream analyses, excluding out-of-frame or stop-codon sequences. Clonality was calculated as one minus the Shannon entropy normalized by the log of the number of unique productive sequences. Fisher's exact test with Benjamini-Hochberg correction, using a cutoff of adjusted p below 0.01, was how clones that differed between time points or between blood and tumor were identified. Sourced from immuneACCESS, this table was stored by TCRdb with only in-frame sequences that have V and J called. A share of the clones is absent; for the studies checked, an unresolved V gene accounts for under half, and the remainder has no known explanation. Clone size and V and J calls were adopted from that table, with D and trimming inferred from the DNA. In all, the sample holds about 24,000 clones, and roughly 89% of those were seen once. The ten most abundant clones make up approximately 3% of the sample.

Note on this clone: Its specific antigen is unknown. No clone much larger than this one lies a single base away; base qualities are absent.

The cohort included 25 to 35 patients with locally advanced or metastatic urothelial carcinoma who were treated at Memorial Sloan Kettering on a trial protocol. Peripheral blood mononuclear cells were collected pretreatment and during treatment, at between 1 and 8 total time points per patient. The Qiagen DNeasy Blood extraction kit was used to purify genomic DNA from total PBMCs and tumor samples. Collected pretreatment and during treatment, PBMCs were isolated and stored as previously described. Beyond this particular receptor, the publication reports: Because the sample size was small (n = 29) and many of the analyses were exploratory, the results are meant to be hypothesis-generating. Improved progression-free and overall survival was found to be associated with pretreatment peripheral blood TCR clonality below the median. At 3 weeks after the start of treatment, tumor-associated TCR clones in peripheral blood had expanded more in patients with durable benefit (n ≈ 24, p = 0.022).

The sequences come from PBMCs, collected around atezolizumab (anti-PD-L1) treatment. The rearrangement combines TRBV5-1 with TRBJ2-5; the D gene lacks a confident call. The receptor was derived from a man aged 50 to 60 with urothelial cancer. The CDR3 region: CASSFSQETQYF. The DNA sequence is given as TGCGCCAGCAGCTTCTCCCAAGAGACCCAGTACTTC.